This T cell receptor beta chain stems from a study of cytomegalovirus exposure and HLA in healthy donors. Primers included in the PCR were 60 Vbeta and 13 Jbeta primers. Clones were read by immunoSEQ multiplex PCR, and TCRdb kept only the in-frame ones, dropping some. The table includes 150,000 to 200,000 clones, 77% detected once. The study's findings and limits: The HLA-A and HLA-B alleles of most subjects were reportedly predicted accurately from TCR beta sequences. Most TCRs appeared rarely, but some public TCRs recurred in many donors.

Trimming cost V 6 bases and J 7 bases; bases outside gene matches: 9. The V gene's germline CDR1 is SNHLY and CDR2 FYNNEI. This CDR3 region has 15 residues. This clone was counted between two and nine times. As yet, its antigen is unknown. The sequenced sample consisted of PBMCs. The genes are TRBV2 and TRBJ2-1; 10 nucleotides line up with TRBD1. This clonotype was sampled from a woman aged 25 to 39 in good health and CMV-seropositive. The CDR3 DNA reads as TGTGCCAGCAGCGATGACAGGGGGCCAGGGAATGAGCAGTTCTTC. The encoded protein is CASSDDRGPGNEQFF.